This is a list of T cell receptor beta chains from one sample in a study of blood T cells in healthy people across ages. TCRdb reprocessed the 5' RACE reads with MiXCR, giving one entry per CDR3 protein. The sample lists 730,000 or so distinct CDR3 sequences, approximately 40% seen once, with about 32% in the top ten. Sequencing was carried out using blood. These receptors came from a man at least 80 years old in good health. Each CDR3 is given with its conserved first and last residue. The D gene is left open where the match is weak. The listing skips clone size in some rows; elsewhere it reads once, few, many or a size class.

V	D	J	size	CDR3	DNA
TRBV29-1	.	TRBJ2-5	many	CSVGTGRETQYF	TGCAGCGTTGGTACAGGGCGGGAGACCCAGTACTTC
TRBV5-5	.	TRBJ2-7	few	CASSPTGMLSYEQYF	TGTGCCAGCAGCCCGACAGGTATGCTCTCCTACGAGCAGTACTTC
TRBV2	TRBD1	TRBJ2-5	few	CASMRDRGHQETQYF	TGTGCCAGCATGCGGGACAGGGGGCACCAAGAGACCCAGTACTTC
TRBV21-1	.	TRBJ2-4	.	CASSKAPEYFRRDRLVEYF	TGTGCCAGCAGCAAAGCGCCGGAATACTTCCGCAGAGACAGGCTCGTCGAGTACTTC
TRBV6-1	.	TRBJ1-6	.	CASSVSVSLNSPLHF	TGTGCCAGCAGTGTTAGTGTCTCCCTTAATTCACCCCTCCACTTT
TRBV2	TRBD1	TRBJ1-2	.	CASTARGQGASGYTF	TGTGCCAGCACTGCAAGGGGACAGGGGGCAAGTGGCTACACCTTC
TRBV9	.	TRBJ1-2	.	CASSARRAGPVKRRGSVYGYTF	TGTGCCAGCAGCGCACGTCGGGCAGGGCCCGTTAAAAGAAGGGGATCTGTCTATGGCTACACCTTC
TRBV29-1	TRBD1	TRBJ2-7	few	CSVEVVGQGGYEQYF	TGCAGCGTTGAGGTAGTTGGACAGGGAGGCTACGAGCAGTACTTC
TRBV6-2/TRBV6-3	TRBD2	TRBJ2-7	.	CASTTLAGGRYEQYF	TGTGCCAGCACCACCCTAGCGGGAGGAAGATACGAGCAGTACTTC
TRBV19	.	TRBJ2-3	once	CASRSSPDTQYF	TGTGCCAGTAGGAGTAGCCCGGATACGCAGTATTTT
TRBV6-5	TRBD1	TRBJ1-2	.	CASSRGQGRGYTF	TGTGCCAGCAGCCGAGGACAGGGCCGGGGCTACACCTTC
TRBV6-2/TRBV6-3	.	TRBJ2-4	.	CASTSFGIQYF	TGTGCCAGCACCTCCTTTGGCATTCAGTACTTC
TRBV20-1	.	TRBJ1-2	.	CSARDWPGYTF	TGCAGTGCTAGGGACTGGCCCGGCTACACCTTC
TRBV5-1	TRBD2	TRBJ2-2	few	CASSFAPLAEYTGELFF	TGCGCCAGCAGCTTCGCCCCACTAGCGGAGTACACCGGGGAGCTGTTTTTT
TRBV14	TRBD2	TRBJ2-7	.	CASSQLRRPSGVYEQYF	TGTGCCAGCAGCCAATTGAGACGGCCTAGCGGGGTTTACGAGCAGTACTTC
TRBV7-3	.	TRBJ1-2	few	CASSYMVGGGYGYTF	TGTGCCAGCAGCTACATGGTGGGAGGGGGCTATGGCTACACCTTC
TRBV12-3/TRBV12-4	TRBD1	TRBJ2-6	.	CASSSRTGRSNSGANVLTF	TGTGCCAGCAGTTCTCGGACAGGTAGATCCAACTCTGGGGCCAACGTCCTGACTTTC
TRBV6-5	.	TRBJ2-1	.	CASSYSTRVDYNEQFF	TGTGCCAGCAGTTACTCGACAAGGGTAGACTACAATGAGCAGTTCTTC
TRBV6-4	.	TRBJ2-7	.	CASRKGVQSTYEQYF	TGTGCCAGCAGGAAGGGAGTGCAGAGTACCTACGAGCAGTACTTC
TRBV2	.	TRBJ2-3	.	CASSDRRTSTDTQYF	TGTGCCAGCAGTGATCGGCGGACTAGCACAGATACGCAGTATTTT
TRBV6-6	TRBD1	TRBJ2-5	.	CASRPGTVQETQYF	TGTGCCAGCAGACCAGGGACAGTTCAAGAGACCCAGTACTTC
TRBV11-2	TRBD2	TRBJ2-7	.	CASSLEVAGGGNEQYF	TGTGCCAGCAGCTTAGAGGTAGCGGGAGGGGGAAATGAGCAGTACTTC
TRBV12-3/TRBV12-4	TRBD2	TRBJ2-1	few	CASSLGSGSNEQFF	TGTGCCAGCAGTTTGGGCAGCGGGAGTAATGAGCAGTTCTTC
TRBV20-1	TRBD2	TRBJ2-5	.	CSATPDRGLAVQETQYF	TGCAGTGCTACCCCGGACCGCGGACTAGCTGTGCAAGAGACCCAGTACTTC
TRBV24-1	.	TRBJ2-5	few	CATGTVNQETQYF	TGTGCCACCGGGACGGTAAACCAAGAGACCCAGTACTTC
TRBV20-1	.	TRBJ2-5	.	CSARDLQGRRGETQYF	TGCAGTGCTAGAGATCTCCAGGGGAGGAGGGGAGAGACCCAGTACTTC
TRBV9	.	TRBJ2-5	.	CASSTDENQETQYF	TGTGCCAGCAGCACTGACGAAAACCAAGAGACCCAGTACTTC
TRBV14	.	TRBJ2-6	few	CASSLGVRAGANVLTF	TGTGCCAGCAGCCTGGGCGTCAGGGCTGGGGCCAACGTCCTGACTTTC
TRBV28	TRBD2	TRBJ2-3	.	CASRTGGPRDTQYF	TGTGCCAGCAGGACGGGAGGGCCCCGTGATACGCAGTATTTT
TRBV20-1	.	TRBJ2-6	.	CSARPPIGMGANVLTF	TGCAGTGCTAGACCTCCCATCGGGATGGGGGCCAACGTCCTGACTTTC
TRBV7-2	TRBD1	TRBJ2-7	.	CASSLGSRGPSYEQYF	TGTGCCAGCAGCTTAGGGTCCAGGGGGCCATCCTACGAGCAGTACTTC
TRBV4-1	.	TRBJ1-2	few	CASSQEWAGSRGYTF	TGCGCCAGCAGCCAAGAGTGGGCGGGGTCCCGTGGCTACACCTTC
TRBV18	.	TRBJ2-7	once	CASSPLSDTYEQYF	TGTGCCAGCTCACCACTTTCCGATACCTACGAGCAGTACTTC
TRBV28	TRBD1	TRBJ2-7	.	CASSLFPRQGGEQYF	TGTGCCAGCAGTTTATTCCCGAGACAGGGGGGCGAGCAGTACTTC
TRBV15	TRBD1	TRBJ1-1	.	CATRRRTGGSEAFF	TGTGCCACCAGAAGACGGACAGGGGGCTCTGAAGCTTTCTTT
TRBV20-1	TRBD2	TRBJ2-7	few	CSASTSGRGGPSYEQYF	TGCAGTGCAAGTACTAGCGGGAGAGGGGGGCCCTCCTACGAGCAGTACTTC
TRBV6-2/TRBV6-3	TRBD1	TRBJ2-1	.	CASSYPILQGWNEQFF	TGTGCCAGCAGTTACCCGATATTACAGGGGTGGAATGAGCAGTTCTTC
TRBV29-1	.	TRBJ2-5	.	CRAGWANEQYF	TGCAGGGCAGGGTGGGCCAATGAGCAGTACTTC
TRBV28	.	TRBJ2-7	few	CAGSGSIGVNEQYF	TGTGCCGGATCCGGGTCCATCGGCGTAAACGAGCAGTACTTC
TRBV20-1	.	TRBJ2-7	.	CSATRRAPYEQYF	TGCAGTGCTACCCGGCGGGCCCCATACGAGCAGTACTTC
TRBV20-1	TRBD1	TRBJ2-5	.	CSALTGGGEQETQYF	TGCAGTGCTCTGACAGGGGGCGGCGAGCAAGAGACCCAGTACTTC
TRBV3-1	.	TRBJ2-2	.	CASSQGGGQNTGELFF	TGTGCCAGCAGCCAAGGCGGGGGCCAGAACACCGGGGAGCTGTTTTTT
TRBV3-1	.	TRBJ2-5	many	CASSNGGETQYF	TGTGCCAGCAGCAATGGAGGGGAGACCCAGTACTTC
TRBV20-1	TRBD2	TRBJ2-7	.	CSARDDSGGSYEQYF	TGCAGTGCTAGAGATGATAGCGGGGGCTCCTACGAGCAGTACTTC
TRBV4-2	.	TRBJ2-7	few	CASSQELNSYEQYF	TGTGCCAGCAGCCAAGAACTAAACTCCTACGAGCAGTACTTC
TRBV12-3/TRBV12-4	TRBD1	TRBJ2-7	.	CASSFDRARPYEQYF	TGTGCCAGCAGTTTTGACAGGGCTAGACCCTACGAGCAGTACTTC